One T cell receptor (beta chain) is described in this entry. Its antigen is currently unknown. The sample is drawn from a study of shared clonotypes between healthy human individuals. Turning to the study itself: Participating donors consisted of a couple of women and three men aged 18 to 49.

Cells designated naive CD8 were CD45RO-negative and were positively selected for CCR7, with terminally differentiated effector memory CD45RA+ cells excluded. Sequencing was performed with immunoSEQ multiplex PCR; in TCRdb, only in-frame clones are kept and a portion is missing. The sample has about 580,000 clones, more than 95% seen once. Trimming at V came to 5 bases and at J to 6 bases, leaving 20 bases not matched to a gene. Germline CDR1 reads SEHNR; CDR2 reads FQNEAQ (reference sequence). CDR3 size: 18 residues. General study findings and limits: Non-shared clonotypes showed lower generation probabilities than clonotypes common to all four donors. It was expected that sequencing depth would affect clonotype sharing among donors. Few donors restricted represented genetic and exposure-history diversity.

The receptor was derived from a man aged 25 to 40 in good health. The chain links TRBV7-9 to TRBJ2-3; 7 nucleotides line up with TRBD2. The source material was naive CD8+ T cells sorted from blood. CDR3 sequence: CASSRPSVWEGSSDTQYF. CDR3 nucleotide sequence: TGTGCCAGCAGCCGCCCCTCCGTGTGGGAGGGTAGTTCGGATACGCAGTATTTT.